The clone carrying this T cell receptor (beta chain) turned up a few times. The antigen remains unidentified. This specimen belongs to a study of regulatory T cells in long-lasting Graves disease. The authors built TCR beta libraries using iRepertoire HTBI primers and Arm-PCR of CDR3 regions. TCRdb reprocessed the multiplex PCR reads with MiXCR, giving one entry per CDR3 protein. The table records 390,000 or so distinct CDR3 sequences, less than 30% of them present only once. Time point here: persistent/refractory GD, antithyroid drugs over 5 years with positive TRAb. Researchers made the TCR library from RNA that was extracted from PBMCs. Findings and limits, study-wide: With a small sample size, accuracy may have been reduced.

The germline V gene has CDR1 SGHTA and CDR2 FQGNSA. V was clipped by 4 bases and J by 0 bases, with 16 bases between them. The CDR3 has 17 residues. The source was peripheral blood mononuclear cells (PBMCs), collected when the disease was refractory, from a patient treated with antithyroid drugs. The receptor was derived from a woman in her thirties or forties with Graves disease. The chain recombines TRBV7-2 with TRBJ1-5; D may be TRBD1 (6 bases). The chain's CDR3 is CASSSPAGTNSNQPQHF. The CDR3, as DNA: TGTGCCAGCAGCTCCCCCGCCGGGACAAATAGCAATCAGCCCCAGCATTTT.